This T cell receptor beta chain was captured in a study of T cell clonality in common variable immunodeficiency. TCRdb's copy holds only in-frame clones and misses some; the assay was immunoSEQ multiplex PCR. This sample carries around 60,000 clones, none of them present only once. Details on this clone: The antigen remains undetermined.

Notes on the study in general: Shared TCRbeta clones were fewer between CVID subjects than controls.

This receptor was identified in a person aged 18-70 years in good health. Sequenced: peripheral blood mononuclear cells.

The CDR3 DNA, read in part, is TGTGCCAGCAGTGAAATAGCGGGGGGTCTCAATGAG. It translates to CASSEIAGGLNE. The whole CDR3 region reads CASSEIAGGLNEQFF. The V and J genes are TRBV2 and TRBJ2-1, with 10 bases matching TRBD2. The read gets to within 3 residues of the CDR3 end, and the germline J gene fills in the rest. CDR1 and CDR2 from the germline V gene are SNHLY and FYNNEI. V gave up 2 bases and J gave up 6 bases; unmatched junction bases: 4. CDR3 length: 15 residues.